This TCR beta chain was profiled in a study of Graves' ophthalmopathy and Graves' hyperthyroidism. Study-level background: Before any treatment, peripheral blood was taken at the initial diagnosis.

Exclusion covered patients with other autoimmune diseases or uncontrolled infections (as well as pregnancy or lactation). Amplified TCR beta CDR3 regions were obtained using RNA transcripts as template. An opening RT-PCR round employed HTBI primers and preceded a second-round multiplex PCR. One entry per CDR3 protein, called by TCRdb with MiXCR from the multiplex PCR reads. Of approximately 700,000 distinct CDR3 sequences in the sample, under 50% were seen once. The germline gives CDR1 MNHEY, CDR2 SVGAGI. CDR3 size: 17 residues. Trimming cost V 5 bases and J 3 bases, with 23 bases left between them. The V gene is TRBV6-5, the J gene TRBJ2-7, with a possible D match to TRBD1 (6 bases). Sequences were obtained from peripheral blood. This clonotype was obtained from an adult man with Graves' ophthalmopathy. The CDR3 DNA reads as TGTGCCAGCAGTGAACAACTCCGGCAGGGGCACCGCTACGAGCAGTACTTC. It specifies CASSEQLRQGHRYEQYF.